This passage covers 24 T cell receptor beta chains from one sample sequenced in a study of immune characterization of retroperitoneal liposarcoma. TCRdb used MiXCR to reprocess the PCR reads, holding one entry per CDR3 protein. The sample comprises around 11,000 distinct CDR3 sequences, approximately 26% of which are singletons, and 8.3% rests with the top ten. The sequenced sample was tumor tissue. Receptors originate from a male donor with retroperitoneal liposarcoma.

This clonotype has just a few counts. V and J are TRBV10-3 and TRBJ2-5; the D gene is possibly TRBD1 (5 bases). The tail of the sequence fits TRBJ2-7 better, so the J call may be wrong. This CDR3 region has 15 residues. Germline CDR1 and CDR2: ENHRY and SYGVKD. CDR3 nucleotide sequence: TGTGCCATCAGTGTATTAAGGCAGGGCACCTACGAGCAGTACTTC. It encodes CAISVLRQGTYEQYF.

The chain couples TRBV7-9 to TRBJ2-1; D tentatively fits TRBD1 or TRBD2 (5 bases each). The CDR3 covers 14 residues. V was trimmed by 5 bases and J by 7 bases, leaving 15 bases between them. Germline CDR1 is SEHNR and CDR2 is FQNEAQ (reference sequence). The DNA for the CDR3 is TGTGCCAGCAGCCCCCCGGGACGGACGAATGAGCAGTTCTTC. Translating gives CASSPPGRTNEQFF.

This chain uses TRBV6-1 with TRBJ2-1; 8 bases fit TRBD1. The junction had 18 bases not matched to a gene; V was cut back by 10 bases and J by 10 bases. Per germline, CDR1 MNHNS and CDR2 SASEGT. The CDR3 sequence is 15 residues long. The CDR3: CATHSPDRAFYEQFF. CDR3 coding DNA: TGTGCCACTCATTCCCCGGACAGGGCTTTCTACGAGCAGTTCTTC.

This clonotype appeared many times. The chain is built from TRBV7-6 and TRBJ2-2; D is unresolved. The CDR3 consists of 14 residues. Germline CDR1 SGHVS, CDR2 FNYEAQ. Trimming removed 2 bases from V and 4 bases from J, with 8 bases in between. The CDR3, as DNA: TGTGCCAGCAGCTTACTGGGCTTCACCGGGGAGCTGTTTTTT. Translating gives CASSLLGFTGELFF.

This clonotype was detected many times. The V and J genes are TRBV7-3 and TRBJ2-1; 11 bases are a match to TRBD2. The DNA end lines up better with TRBJ2-7; the J call may be wrong. CDR3 length: 16 residues. CDR1 and CDR2 (germline): SGHTA, FQGTGA. The CDR3 DNA reads TGTGCCAGCAGCCCAATTGGACTAGCGGGTGGCAATGAGCAGTACTTC. Residues: CASSPIGLAGGNEQYF.

The table lists this clonotype with many counts. J is TRBJ1-2 and V is TRBV6-1; the D gene is possibly TRBD1 (5 bases). The CDR3 sequence is 14 residues long. Trimming removed 1 base at V and 3 bases at J, with 9 bases between. The V gene's germline CDR1 is MNHNS and CDR2 SASEGT. The CDR3, as DNA: TGTGCCAGCAGTGAAGAGGCAGGGCACTATGGCTACACCTTC. Its translation is CASSEEAGHYGYTF.

Ten or more counts support this clonotype. This chain connects TRBV6-1 to TRBJ2-5; TRBD2 agrees at 12 bases. Germline CDR1 reads MNHNS; CDR2 reads SASEGT. Losses at the gene ends were 3 bases for V and 5 bases for J; bases not matched to a gene: 4. This CDR3 comprises 15 residues. CDR3 coding DNA: TGTGCCAGCAGTGACCTAGCGGGGGGGCAGGAGACCCAGTACTTC. Translated: CASSDLAGGQETQYF.

The CDR3 reads CASRRLAGGQGVQYF. The CDR3, as DNA: TGTGCCAGCAGACGACTAGCGGGAGGACAGGGGGTCCAGTACTTC. The chain links TRBV7-2 to TRBJ2-5, with 13 bases lining up with TRBD2. The germline V gene has CDR1 SGHTA and CDR2 FQGNSA. CDR3 length equals 15 residues. V was pared by 6 bases and J by 10 bases, with 11 bases of the junction left unmatched.

The chain is built from TRBV6-1 and TRBJ1-3; D is perhaps TRBD1 (5 bases). The CDR3 consists of 15 residues. The V gene's germline CDR1 is MNHNS and CDR2 SASEGT. With 4 bases removed from V and 0 bases from J, the gap between germline ends came to 10 bases. The DNA of the CDR3 is TGTGCCAGCAGTGGGGGACGGCGCTCTGGAAACACCATATATTTT. Amino acid sequence: CASSGGRRSGNTIYF.

This clonotype is deemed medium-sized. The V call is TRBV7-2, the J call TRBJ1-1; 7 bases align to TRBD1. CDR3 length equals 14 residues. The V gene's germline CDR1 is SGHTA and CDR2 FQGNSA. V lost 5 bases, J lost 11 bases, and 14 bases stayed unmatched. CDR3 sequence reads: CASSPLRQGGGAFF. CDR3 nucleotide sequence: TGTGCCAGCAGCCCCCTGAGACAGGGAGGTGGTGCTTTCTTT.

The chain employs TRBV4-1 and TRBJ2-5; 9 bases agree with TRBD2. The J call may be in error: the DNA end matches TRBJ2-7 better. This CDR3 has 14 amino acids. The germline gives CDR1 MGHRA, CDR2 YSYEKL. CDR3 nucleotide sequence: TGCGCCAGCAGGGAGGTTAGCGGGGGCTACGAGCAGTACTTC. As protein: CASREVSGGYEQYF.

The chain combines TRBV6-9 with TRBJ2-5; D assignment may be TRBD1 or TRBD2 (5 bases each). The tail of the sequence fits TRBJ2-1 better, so the J call may be wrong. Germline loops: CDR1 MNHGY, CDR2 SVAAGI. The length of the CDR3 is 13 residues. CDR3 in DNA: TGTGCCAGCAGTTCAGGCGTCTCGGGGACCCAGTTCTTC. It yields the protein CASSSGVSGTQFF.

This chain joins TRBV11-2 and TRBJ1-1, with D uncertain. This CDR3 region has 11 residues. CDR1 SGHAT and CDR2 FQNNGV come from the germline V gene. Trimming stripped 5 bases from V and 5 bases from J, with 6 bases between. The DNA for the CDR3 is TGTGCCAGCAGCACACCGACTGAAGCTTTCTTT. It translates to CASSTPTEAFF.

Sample share makes this clonotype medium-sized. For the CDR3, the DNA is TGTGCCAGCAGCTTTACGGAGAACACTGAAGCTTTCTTT. Its translation: CASSFTENTEAFF. The chain uses TRBV7-2 and TRBJ1-1; D is undetermined. The germline V and J ends were trimmed by 3 bases and 1 base, with 6 bases remaining between them. The CDR3 contains 13 residues. Germline assignment: CDR1 SGHTA and CDR2 FQGNSA.

As to this clonotype: This could be a read error, since a much larger clone is one nucleotide away. The CDR3 ends on some other residue instead of the conserved phenylalanine or tryptophan, so this is likely a read error. The chain links TRBV6-1 to TRBJ2-5, with 7 bases matching TRBD2. The CDR3 extends over 16 amino acids. Per germline, CDR1 MNHNS and CDR2 SASEGT. With V trimmed by 0 bases and J by 2 bases, 6 bases remained unmatched. The CDR3 spells CASSEARASGQETQYS. CDR3 nucleotides: TGTGCCAGCAGTGAAGCCCGGGCTAGCGGACAAGAGACCCAGTACTCC.

The J gene is TRBJ2-7, the V gene TRBV12-3 or TRBV12-4; D may be TRBD1 (6 bases). The CDR3 spans 13 residues. The germline V and J ends were trimmed by 7 bases and 2 bases, with 12 bases remaining between them. The CDR3 is CASTAAGAYEQYF. In DNA form, the CDR3 reads TGTGCCAGCACTGCCGCAGGGGCCTACGAGCAGTACTTC.

This clonotype is judged medium-sized. The chain carries TRBV7-6 and TRBJ2-2; the D is unclear. V lost 6 bases and J 6 bases, leaving 8 bases between the germline ends. CDR3 length equals 12 residues. CDR1 SGHVS and CDR2 FNYEAQ come from the germline V gene. DNA for the CDR3: TGTGCCAGCAGGCCGAATGCCGGGGAGCTGTTTTTT. Protein sequence: CASRPNAGELFF.

The V call is TRBV12-3 or TRBV12-4, the J call TRBJ2-1; D ambiguous. The J call could be wrong; TRBJ2-7 is a better fit for the DNA end. The CDR3 extends over 13 amino acids. CDR3: CASSAHGYNEQYF. The CDR3 DNA is TGTGCCAGCAGTGCCCACGGGTACAATGAGCAGTACTTC.

The rearrangement joins TRBV7-3 to TRBJ2-3, with no clear D. V was shortened by 8 bases and J by 1 base, with 7 bases between the two germline ends. Per the germline V gene, CDR1 is SGHTA and CDR2 is FQGTGA. The CDR3 is 12 residues long. This CDR3 is CASARRTDTQYF. As DNA, the CDR3 is TGTGCCAGCGCTCGGCGCACAGATACGCAGTATTTT.

The table lists this clonotype with many counts. V gene TRBV6-1 combines with J gene TRBJ2-1, with 9 bases identical to TRBD2. The J call may be in error: the DNA end matches TRBJ2-7 better. Germline V gives CDR1 MNHNS, CDR2 SASEGT. There are 15 residues in the CDR3. The CDR3 sequence: CASSEGTSDYNEQYF. In nucleotides, the CDR3 is TGTGCCAGCAGTGAAGGGACTAGCGACTACAATGAGCAGTACTTC.

This clonotype appeared many times. The chain recombines TRBV28 with TRBJ2-1, with D possibly matching TRBD2 (5 bases). TRBJ2-7 explains the end of the DNA better; the J call may be wrong. Germline CDR1 reads MDHEN; CDR2 reads SYDVKM. There are 15 residues in the CDR3. CDR3: CASIQRGILRYEQYF. The CDR3 bases are TGTGCCAGCATCCAGAGAGGGATTTTAAGGTACGAGCAGTACTTC.

This chain links TRBV7-2 with TRBJ2-5, with TRBD2 matching over 13 bases. Germline V gene data show CDR1 as SGHTA and CDR2 as FQGNSA. The CDR3 contains 15 residues. The ends lost 1 base at V and 11 bases at J; junction bases unmatched: 7. This CDR3 reads CASSLGTSGGNEQYF. The CDR3 coding sequence is TGTGCCAGCAGCTTAGGGACTAGCGGGGGCAATGAGCAGTACTTC.

Sample share makes this clonotype medium-sized. The chain uses TRBV6-1 and TRBJ2-1; D might be TRBD2 (5 bases). CDR1 and CDR2 (germline): MNHNS, SASEGT. This CDR3 contains 12 residues. V was clipped by 5 bases and J by 13 bases, with 15 bases between them. CDR3 sequence (DNA): TGTGCCAGCAGTACCACTGGGGAGACCCAGTTCTTC. This translates into CASSTTGETQFF.

The gene calls are TRBV6-1 and TRBJ2-3, with D perhaps given as TRBD1 or TRBD2 (5 bases each). V was cut by 4 bases and J by 2 bases, with 13 bases left in between. CDR3 size: 15 residues. Germline CDR1 is MNHNS and CDR2 is SASEGT. CDR3 sequence: CASSATGRHTDTQYF. The CDR3 DNA is TGTGCCAGCAGTGCTACGGGGCGCCACACAGATACGCAGTATTTT.